The 27 T cell receptor beta chains presented below share a single source sample, sequenced in a study of T cells in Graves' hyperthyroidism and ophthalmopathy (dated by TCRdb to about 2019). Libraries were prepared through multiplex PCR. The sample was run on an Illumina HiSeq 2000. Amplification of TCR beta CDR3 regions was carried out from RNA transcripts. For the first round of RT-PCR on the TCR CDR3, the HTBI primer set was used together with the Qiagen OneStep RT-PCR kit. TCRdb's own reprocessing of the public reads used fastp at Q25 and MiXCR and kept productive beta chains. Every distinct CDR3 protein forms one entry, paired with its most common genes and DNA. This sample has under 450,000 distinct CDR3 sequences in its table, and roughly 14% of those were observed once. Clones ranked in the top ten supply approximately 7.5% of the sample. The specimen was blood. The receptor set was obtained from a woman aged 18 to 35 with Graves' hyperthyroidism.

In its sample, this clonotype was seen many times. This chain connects TRBV5-4 to TRBJ2-3, with unresolved D. Germline V gene lookup returns CDR1 SGHNT and CDR2 YYREEE (reference sequence). The CDR3 is 14 amino acids. With 1 base removed from V and 0 bases from J, the gap between germline ends came to 6 bases. The CDR3 region has the DNA TGTGCCAGCAGCTTGACCCGGAGCACAGATACGCAGTATTTT. This sequence encodes CASSLTRSTDTQYF.

This clonotype has ten or more counts. The chain couples TRBV24-1 to TRBJ2-5; tentative D call: TRBD2 (6 bases). The CDR3 is made up of 16 amino acids. Trimming took off 3 bases at V and 5 bases at J, with 18 bases between the two ends. Germline CDR1 KGHDR, CDR2 SFDVKD. DNA for the CDR3: TGTGCCACCAGTGATAATACGGGGGTGGACGTGGAGACCCAGTACTTC. Protein product: CATSDNTGVDVETQYF.

This clonotype has a count of ten or more. The CDR3 DNA is TGTGCCAGCAGCCAAAGGACTAACACCGGGGAGCTGTTTTTT. This encodes CASSQRTNTGELFF. The V gene is TRBV3-1, the J gene TRBJ2-2; tentatively, D is TRBD2 (5 bases). Trimming removed 2 bases at V and 2 bases at J, with 6 bases between. The CDR3 length is 14 residues. CDR1 and CDR2 from the germline V gene are LGHDT and YNNKEL (reference sequence).

This clonotype showed up just a few times. One base away lies a much larger clone, so this may be a sequencing read error. The rearrangement joins TRBV12-3 or TRBV12-4 to TRBJ2-5; 10 bases align to TRBD2. There are 15 residues in the CDR3. CDR3 region: CACSSQAGGREAQYF. CDR3 DNA sequence: TGTGCCTGCAGTTCCCAAGCGGGAGGGAGGGAGGCCCAGTACTTC.

This clonotype was detected many times. The V gene is TRBV30, the J gene TRBJ1-5, with D unclear. Germline lookup yields CDR1 GTSNPN and CDR2 SVGIG (reference sequence). Trimming shortened V by 0 bases and J by 6 bases, and 12 bases separated the two germline ends. The CDR3 runs 14 residues. Written as DNA, the CDR3 is TGTGCCTGGAGTGTAGCGGGCGCCGGTCAGCCCCAGCATTTT. It specifies CAWSVAGAGQPQHF.

At least ten counts were recorded for this clonotype. The chain has TRBV12-3 or TRBV12-4 and TRBJ2-1; the D gene is possibly TRBD2 (5 bases). The CDR3 length is 12 residues. V was shortened by 5 bases and J by 8 bases, with 10 bases between the two germline ends. The CDR3 sequence: CASSPGRDEQFF. DNA of the CDR3: TGTGCCAGCAGTCCGGGAAGGGATGAGCAGTTCTTC.

This clonotype came up many times. This rearrangement joins TRBV3-1 to TRBJ2-7; D not resolved. V was cut by 2 bases and J by 3 bases, with 8 bases left in between. This CDR3 has 13 amino acids. The germline V gene encodes CDR1 LGHDT and CDR2 YNNKEL (reference sequence). CDR3 nucleotide sequence: TGTGCCAGCAGCCAAACAGAGCTCTACGAGCAGTACTTC. This gives the protein CASSQTELYEQYF.

The chain employs TRBV20-1 and TRBJ1-6; 7 bases are shared with TRBD1. The CDR3 spans 15 residues. The J segment lost 8 bases and the V segment lost 1 base, leaving 8 bases of the junction unmatched. Germline V gives CDR1 DFQATT, CDR2 SNEGSKA (reference sequence). The CDR3 nucleotides read TGCAGTGCTAGAGGGACCACAGGGGACCATTCACCCCTCCACTTT. The encoded protein is CSARGTTGDHSPLHF.

This clonotype showed up many times. This chain joins TRBV6-1 and TRBJ2-1, with 8 positions matching TRBD2. CDR1 is MNHNS and CDR2 is SASEGT in the germline V gene. The CDR3 is made up of 17 amino acids. V lost 5 bases and J lost 0; bases outside the gene matches: 9. The CDR3 coding sequence is TGTGCCAGCAGTCCACTCGCGGCGGGGGGCTCCTACAATGAGCAGTTCTTC. It translates to CASSPLAAGGSYNEQFF.

This clonotype was detected ten times or more. The V and J genes are TRBV2 and TRBJ2-3; D call uncertain. The germline V gene has CDR1 SNHLY and CDR2 FYNNEI. V lost 6 bases to trimming and J lost 2 bases, with 9 bases between them. The CDR3 has 13 residues. In nucleotides, the CDR3 is TGTGCCAGCAGGGGGATCATCACAGATACGCAGTATTTT. Encoded protein: CASRGIITDTQYF. The full variable domain, its missing parts supplied by reference TRBV2 and TRBJ2-3, is EPEVTQTPSHQVTQMGQEVILRCVPISNHLYFYWYRQILGQKVEFLVSFYNNEISEKSEIFDDQFSVERPDGSNFTLKIRSTKLEDSAMYFCASRGIITDTQYFGPGTRLTVL.

This clonotype came up many times. The rearrangement links TRBV29-1 to TRBJ2-3, with D unresolved. Trimming removed 6 bases from V and 2 bases from J, with 9 bases in between. Germline CDR1 reads SQVTM; CDR2 reads ANQGSEA. The CDR3 runs 12 residues. Here the CDR3 DNA reads TGCAGCGTACTGACCCACACAGATACGCAGTATTTT. It codes for CSVLTHTDTQYF.

This clonotype was recorded at least ten times. This rearrangement joins TRBV7-8 to TRBJ1-5, with D unresolved. Germline V gene data show CDR1 as SGHVS and CDR2 as FQNEAQ. This CDR3 is built from 15 residues. V was pared by 6 bases and J by 3 bases, with 15 bases between. CDR3 coding DNA: TGTGCCAGCAGACCCAAGGAGTGGACCAATCAGCCCCAGCATTTT. Protein product: CASRPKEWTNQPQHF. Based on the CDR3 plus reference TRBV7-8 and TRBJ1-5, the full variable domain is GAGVSQSPRYKVAKRGQDVALRCDPISGHVSLFWYQQALGQGPEFLTYFQNEAQLDKSGLPSDRFFAERPEGSVSTLKIQRTQQEDSAVYLCASRPKEWTNQPQHFGDGTRLSIL.

Many counts were recorded for this clonotype. The J gene is TRBJ2-3, the V gene TRBV29-1, with a weak D call TRBD2 (6 bases). Germline loops: CDR1 SQVTM, CDR2 ANQGSEA. The CDR3 totals 13 residues. The V end lost 3 bases, the J end lost 5 bases, and 12 bases lay between the germline ends. The CDR3 sequence is CSVETDGGDTQYF. Here the CDR3 DNA reads TGCAGCGTTGAGACCGACGGGGGAGATACGCAGTATTTT.

The sample holds many counts of this clonotype. This chain joins TRBV6-1 and TRBJ2-4, with D possibly being TRBD2 (6 bases). Trimming shortened V by 5 bases and J by 0 bases, and 11 bases separated the two germline ends. Germline values: CDR1 MNHNS, CDR2 SASEGT. The CDR3 spans 15 residues. DNA for the CDR3: TGTGCCAGCAGTCCGGGACTGTCAGCCAAAAACATTCAGTACTTC. This gives the protein CASSPGLSAKNIQYF.

This clonotype was seen many times. The V call is TRBV20-1, the J call TRBJ1-1; 11 positions match TRBD1. The germline V gene has CDR1 DFQATT and CDR2 SNEGSKA (reference sequence). Trimming took 6 bases from V and 1 from J; bases not matched to a gene: 7. There are 15 residues in the CDR3. The CDR3: CSADGQGAGNTEAFF. Written as DNA, the CDR3 is TGCAGTGCAGACGGACAGGGGGCAGGGAACACTGAAGCTTTCTTT.

This clonotype was seen only a few times. The chain is built from TRBV7-2 and TRBJ1-1; D is ambiguous. V dropped 5 bases and J dropped 5 bases, with 18 bases sitting between them. From germline, CDR1 is SGHTA and CDR2 FQGNSA. The CDR3 has 15 amino acids. CDR3 bases: TGTGCCAGCAGCCTCCCGACGGGCCGAGGGACTGAAGCTTTCTTT. The encoded protein is CASSLPTGRGTEAFF.

In this sample, this clonotype turned up many times. This chain uses TRBV20-1 with TRBJ1-2; a possible D gene is TRBD1 (5 bases). Germline V lookup: CDR1 DFQATT, CDR2 SNEGSKA (reference sequence). Deletions cut 5 bases from V and 3 bases from J, with 16 bases between. CDR3 length: 14 residues. CDR3 bases: TGCAGTGCTCCAGGGCTGGGATCGGACTATGGCTACACCTTC. Translation gives CSAPGLGSDYGYTF.

This clonotype showed up many times. The chain couples TRBV5-1 to TRBJ2-3, with D hard to call. The length of the CDR3 is 15 residues. The V gene lost 5 bases and the J gene lost 1 base, with 14 bases spanning the gap. Germline V lookup: CDR1 SGHRS, CDR2 YFSETQ. CDR3 DNA sequence: TGCGCCAGCAGGACCGCAGGCCTGGGCACAGATACGCAGTATTTT. Residues: CASRTAGLGTDTQYF.

This clonotype showed up many times. The genes are TRBV3-1 and TRBJ1-1; the D is unclear. CDR3 length: 13 amino acids. The ends were cut back, 4 bases at V and 4 bases at J, with 10 bases in the middle. Per germline, CDR1 LGHDT and CDR2 YNNKEL (reference sequence). CDR3 sequence: CASSPGVLTEAFF. For the CDR3, the DNA is TGTGCCAGCAGCCCGGGAGTTCTCACTGAAGCTTTCTTT. Full variable domain (remainder filled in from reference TRBV3-1 and TRBJ1-1): DTAVSQTPKYLVTQMGNDKSIKCEQNLGHDTMYWYKQDSKKFLKIMFSYNNKELIINETVPNRFSPKSPDKAHLNLHINSLELGDSAVYFCASSPGVLTEAFFGQGTRLTVV.

This clonotype was counted at least ten times. The genes are TRBV11-3 and TRBJ2-3; TRBD1 aligns across 7 bases. Trimming removed 5 bases from V and 2 bases from J; junction bases left unmatched: 4. The CDR3 covers 14 residues. The germline V gene encodes CDR1 SGHNT and CDR2 YENEEA. The CDR3 DNA reads TGTGCCAGCAGCCTCCAGGGGGACACAGATACGCAGTATTTT. Translating it yields CASSLQGDTDTQYF.

The table lists this clonotype with a few counts. This may come from a read error, since a much larger clone is one base off. V and J are TRBV6-9 and TRBJ2-7; weak D call: TRBD2 (6 bases). The CDR3 runs to 13 residues. Deletions cut 4 bases from V and 3 bases from J, with 10 bases between. The germline V gene encodes CDR1 MNHGY and CDR2 SVAAGI. CDR3: CASSWRVSYEQYF. CDR3 in DNA: TGTGCCAGCAGTTGGAGGGTTAGCTACGAGCAGTACTTC.

This clonotype was observed many times. This sequence joins TRBV3-1 and TRBJ2-5; D gene ambiguous. The germline gives CDR1 LGHDT, CDR2 YNNKEL (reference sequence). This CDR3 is 14 amino acids long. The V and J ends lost 0 bases and 5 bases respectively, with 10 bases between them. CDR3 nucleotide sequence: TGTGCCAGCAGCCAAGATCCCCTAGGGGAGACCCAGTACTTC. Encoded protein: CASSQDPLGETQYF.

V is TRBV30 and J is TRBJ2-7; a weak D match, TRBD1 (5 bases). The V gene's germline CDR1 is GTSNPN and CDR2 SVGIG (reference sequence). With 3 bases removed from V and 9 bases from J, the gap between germline ends came to 12 bases. The CDR3 is 11 residues long. CDR3: CAWSRDRTQYF. In DNA form, the CDR3 reads TGTGCCTGGAGCCGCGACAGAACGCAGTACTTC.

This clonotype was seen at least ten times. The genes are TRBV6-1 and TRBJ2-3; D is perhaps TRBD1 (6 bases). The germline gives CDR1 MNHNS, CDR2 SASEGT. V lost 5 bases and J lost 5, with 23 bases in between. This CDR3 comprises 17 residues. The CDR3 reads CASSSLQGSLPGDTQYF. The CDR3 DNA reads TGTGCCAGCAGTTCATTACAGGGTTCCCTCCCCGGAGATACGCAGTATTTT.

V is TRBV20-1 and J is TRBJ2-2, with 8 bases matching TRBD1. The CDR3 runs 15 residues. The germline CDR1 and CDR2 sequences are DFQATT and SNEGSKA (reference sequence). Unmatched junction bases numbered 1, after V lost 0 bases and J lost 1 base. This chain's CDR3 is CSAREGTGNTGELFF. The CDR3 DNA sequence: TGCAGTGCTAGAGAAGGGACAGGGAACACCGGGGAGCTGTTTTTT.

This clonotype was seen only a few times. At one end the junction does not follow the germline gene, possibly because of a read error. The chain joins TRBV9 to TRBJ1-1; D unresolved. There are 13 residues in the CDR3. The germline CDR1 and CDR2 sequences are SGDLS and YYNGEE. CDR3 residues: CASSVVGNAEAFF. CDR3 in DNA: TGTGCCAGCAGCGTAGTCGGGAACGCTGAAGCTTTCTTT.

This clonotype showed up many times. The genes are TRBV11-3 and TRBJ2-2; D gene unclear. Germline CDR1 reads SGHNT; CDR2 reads YENEEA. The CDR3 spans 17 residues. V lost 5 bases and J lost 4, with 20 bases in between. CDR3 in amino acids: CASSATPRNRGTGELFF. The DNA for the CDR3 is TGTGCCAGCAGCGCAACGCCCCGGAACAGAGGCACCGGGGAGCTGTTTTTT. Complete variable domain (other parts from reference TRBV11-3 and TRBJ2-2): EAGVVQSPRYKIIEKKQPVAFWCNPISGHNTLYWYLQNLGQGPELLIRYENEEAVDDSQLPKDRFSAERLKGVDSTLKIQPAELGDSAVYLCASSATPRNRGTGELFFGEGSRLTVL.